Below are 8 T cell receptor beta chains sequenced from a single sample in a study of T-cell memory formation after mild COVID-19. Using its own MiXCR run on the 5' RACE reads, TCRdb lists one record per CDR3 protein. The data contain roughly 350,000 distinct CDR3 sequences, 28% of them seen just once; the ten biggest clones take up approximately 13%. Source material: PBMCs or a T cell subset sorted from them (not recorded which). The receptors were gathered from an adult woman who had mild COVID-19 (a few samples of this study predate the infection). Cell type and time point are not known.

This clonotype showed up just a few times. The J gene is TRBJ1-1, the V gene TRBV29-1; 7 bases align to TRBD1. Germline V lookup: CDR1 SQVTM, CDR2 ANQGSEA. The CDR3 loop spans 15 amino acids. The junction had 9 bases not matched to a gene; V was cut back by 5 bases and J by 0 bases. CDR3 nucleotides: TGCAGCGTTCAAGCAGGGGGAGGGATGAACACTGAAGCTTTCTTT. Translating gives CSVQAGGGMNTEAFF.

For the CDR3, the DNA is TGTGCCAGCAGCTCAGGAGTTGGATACGACACTGAAGCTTTCTTT. Amino acid sequence: CASSSGVGYDTEAFF. The chain joins TRBV7-6 to TRBJ1-1; D is undetermined. The CDR3 consists of 15 residues. The germline gives CDR1 SGHVS, CDR2 FNYEAQ. V was cut by 4 bases and J by 3 bases, with 15 bases left in between.

This chain connects TRBV12-3 or TRBV12-4 to TRBJ2-7; possible D gene TRBD1, 6 bases. CDR3 length equals 13 residues. The ends were cut back, 5 bases at V and 4 bases at J, with 12 bases in the middle. The CDR3: CASSPRDKYEQYF. CDR3 sequence (DNA): TGTGCCAGCAGTCCCCGGGACAAGTACGAGCAGTACTTC.

This clonotype was seen more than once but under ten times. The V gene is TRBV20-1, the J gene TRBJ1-5; weak D call: TRBD1 (5 bases). Looked up from germline, CDR1 is DFQATT and CDR2 is SNEGSKA (reference sequence). V was clipped by 6 bases and J by 6 bases, with 15 bases between them. The CDR3 contains 13 residues. The CDR3 DNA follows: TGCAGTGCCAGGGAAGGGGCCGGTCAGCCCCAGCATTTT. Amino acid sequence: CSAREGAGQPQHF.

CDR3 DNA: TGTGCCAGCAGCTTAGAGGACGGCATCACCGGGGAGCTGTTTTTT. Its translation is CASSLEDGITGELFF. J is TRBJ2-2 and V is TRBV7-9; no clear D. CDR1 and CDR2 from the germline V gene are SEHNR and FQNEAQ (reference sequence). The germline V and J ends were trimmed by 1 base and 4 bases, with 10 bases remaining between them. The CDR3 consists of 15 residues.

The chain has TRBV2 and TRBJ2-1, with TRBD2 identical over 11 bases. The CDR3 is made up of 15 amino acids. Germline CDR1 is SNHLY and CDR2 is FYNNEI. V trimming: 6 bases; J trimming: 8 bases; junction bases outside the gene matches: 9. CDR3 amino acids: CASRATSGSADEQFF. Written as DNA, the CDR3 is TGTGCCAGCAGGGCTACTAGCGGGAGTGCCGATGAGCAGTTCTTC.

The chain joins TRBV15 to TRBJ2-2; D unresolved. The CDR3 length is 15 residues. Germline CDR1 LNHNV, CDR2 YYDKDF (reference sequence). Trimming left V 0 bases short and J 3 bases short, with 8 bases between. DNA of the CDR3: TGTGCCACCAGCAGAGATTTACAGCACACCGGGGAGCTGTTTTTT. Residues: CATSRDLQHTGELFF.

This clonotype was seen a handful of times. V and J are TRBV7-9 and TRBJ2-7; maybe TRBD1 (7 bases). Germline loops: CDR1 SEHNR, CDR2 FQNEAQ (reference sequence). The CDR3 has 16 amino acids. V gave up 4 bases and J gave up 3 bases, with 19 bases separating them. Written as DNA, the CDR3 is TGTGCCAGCAGCTCCCGGGAGCCAGGGGGTGTCTACGAGCAGTACTTC. Translating it yields CASSSREPGGVYEQYF.